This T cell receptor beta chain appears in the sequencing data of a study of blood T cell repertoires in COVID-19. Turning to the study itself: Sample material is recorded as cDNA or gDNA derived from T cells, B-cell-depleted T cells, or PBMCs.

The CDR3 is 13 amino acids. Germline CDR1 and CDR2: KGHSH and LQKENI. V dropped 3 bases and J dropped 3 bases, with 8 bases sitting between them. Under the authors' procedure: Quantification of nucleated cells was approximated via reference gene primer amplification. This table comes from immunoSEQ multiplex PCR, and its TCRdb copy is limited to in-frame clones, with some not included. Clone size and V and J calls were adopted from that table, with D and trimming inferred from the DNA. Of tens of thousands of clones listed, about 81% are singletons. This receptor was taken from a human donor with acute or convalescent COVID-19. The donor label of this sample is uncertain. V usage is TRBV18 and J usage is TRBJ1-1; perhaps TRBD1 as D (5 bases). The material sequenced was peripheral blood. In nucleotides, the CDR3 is TGTGCCAGCTCACCGGGGGGTGACACTGAAGCTTTCTTT. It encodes CASSPGGDTEAFF.